This TCR beta chain was identified during a study of T cells in localized non-small cell lung cancer. Study-wide results and limits: Peak T cell clonality was found in uninvolved adjacent lung, exceeding tumor. Patients showing higher blood T cell density tended to see longer overall survival.

Sequencing was performed with immunoSEQ multiplex PCR; in TCRdb, only in-frame clones are kept and a portion is missing. The table has about 83,000 clones, around 81% seen once; the top ten hold 8% to 10%. On this clone: The antigen remains unidentified.

The CDR3 is 16 amino acids. Looked up from germline, CDR1 is LGHNA and CDR2 is YNFKEQ. V lost 1 base to trimming and J lost 3 bases; unmatched junction nucleotides: 5. Sequenced here: peripheral blood, sampled before any cancer treatment. The sequence derives from an older female donor with stage I lung adenocarcinoma. The chain couples TRBV4-2 to TRBJ2-2, with 7 positions matching TRBD2. The CDR3 loop is CASSQGGGSDTGELFF. The CDR3 DNA reads TGTGCCAGCAGCCAAGGTGGCGGGAGCGACACCGGGGAGCTGTTTTTT.